These 19 T cell receptor beta chains were sequenced from one sample in a study of blood T cell repertoires in COVID-19. Using immunoSEQ multiplex PCR, the repertoire was profiled, and TCRdb retains in-frame clones only, with some absent. The sample includes some 180,000 clones, roughly 80% of them seen just once. Material for sequencing was peripheral blood. These receptors all come from a woman aged 40 to 49 with COVID-19, enrolled during active disease.

This clone was counted a single time. CDR3 nucleotides: TGTGCCAGCAGTTTAGTTGGGGGCCAGGGAGGCTACACCTTC. The encoded protein is CASSLVGGQGGYTF. V is TRBV28 and J is TRBJ1-2, with a weak D call TRBD1 (6 bases). Germline assignment: CDR1 MDHEN and CDR2 SYDVKM. The length of the CDR3 is 14 residues. V gave up 2 bases and J gave up 8 bases, with 15 bases separating them.

The chain recombines TRBV5-1 with TRBJ1-1; 8 bases match TRBD1. CDR3 length: 15 amino acids. The germline V gene has CDR1 SGHRS and CDR2 YFSETQ. With 4 bases clipped from V and 0 bases from J, the junction kept 5 bases outside the gene matches. In DNA, the CDR3 is TGCGCCAGCAGCGGGGGGACAGGCATGAACACTGAAGCTTTCTTT. Translation: CASSGGTGMNTEAFF.

This clone was counted between two and nine times. The rearrangement uses TRBV27 and TRBJ1-2, with D hard to call. Germline assignment: CDR1 MNHEY and CDR2 SMNVEV (reference sequence). The CDR3 totals 12 residues. Trimming removed 8 bases from V and 4 bases from J, with 11 bases in between. CDR3 nucleotide sequence: TGTGCCAGCTACGGTCCGGGCTATGGCTACACCTTC. Translation gives CASYGPGYGYTF.

Written as DNA, the CDR3 is TGTGCCAGCAGCTTAACTAGCGGGGGCACCGGGGAGCTGTTTTTT. This codes for CASSLTSGGTGELFF. This chain links TRBV11-1 with TRBJ2-2, with 11 bases that match TRBD2. The CDR3 length is 15 residues. V was clipped by 2 bases and J by 4 bases; unmatched bases: 0. Germline V lookup: CDR1 SGHAT, CDR2 FQDESV (reference sequence).

The V and J genes are TRBV9 and TRBJ1-1; D perhaps matches TRBD1 (6 bases). CDR1 is SGDLS and CDR2 is YYNGEE in the germline V gene. CDR3 length equals 15 residues. The V end was cut by 2 bases, the J end by 0 bases, with 11 bases between. In nucleotides, the CDR3 is TGTGCCAGCAGCGTCGAAGGGGGTCTGAACACTGAAGCTTTCTTT. It specifies CASSVEGGLNTEAFF.

This chain uses TRBV19 with TRBJ1-5; no definite D call. There are 14 residues in the CDR3. V dropped 9 bases and J dropped 4 bases, with 16 bases sitting between them. Per the germline V gene, CDR1 is LNHDA and CDR2 is SQIVND (reference sequence). The CDR3 loop reads CASAFWAGNQPQHF. In nucleotides, the CDR3 is TGTGCCAGCGCCTTTTGGGCAGGAAATCAGCCCCAGCATTTT.

J is TRBJ2-3 and V is TRBV3-1 (or the pseudogene TRBV3-2); 8 bases line up with TRBD2. The CDR3 spans 16 residues. Germline V lookup: CDR1 LGHDT, CDR2 YNNKEL (reference sequence). Germline trimming cut 4 bases from V and 4 bases from J; bases unmatched to any gene: 10. The CDR3 here is CASSPQGGGTADTQYF. In nucleotides, the CDR3 is TGTGCCAGCAGCCCCCAGGGCGGGGGGACCGCAGATACGCAGTATTTT.

The rearrangement uses TRBV6-5 and TRBJ1-2; the match to TRBD1 covers 8 bases. The length of the CDR3 is 14 residues. The junction had 4 bases not matched to a gene; V was cut back by 7 bases and J by 0 bases. Germline CDR1 MNHEY, CDR2 SVGAGI. CDR3 amino acids: CASTSGGSNYGYTF. The CDR3 bases are TGTGCCAGCACATCAGGGGGCTCTAACTATGGCTACACCTTC.

This rearrangement joins TRBV5-1 to TRBJ1-1; D remains unclear. Germline lookup yields CDR1 SGHRS and CDR2 YFSETQ. The CDR3 loop spans 15 amino acids. Trimming removed 0 bases at V and 1 base at J, with 10 bases between. This CDR3 is CASSLDAVRNTEAFF. The CDR3, as DNA: TGCGCCAGCAGCTTGGATGCAGTCCGGAACACTGAAGCTTTCTTT. The whole variable domain, remainder taken from reference TRBV5-1 and TRBJ1-1, is KAGVTQTPRYLIKTRGQQVTLSCSPISGHRSVSWYQQTPGQGLQFLFEYFSETQRNKGNFPGRFSGRQFSNSRSEMNVSTLELGDSALYLCASSLDAVRNTEAFFGQGTRLTVV.

The chain employs TRBV30 and TRBJ2-7; 7 bases map to TRBD2. Germline V gene sequence: CDR1 GTSNPN, CDR2 SVGIG (reference sequence). This CDR3 spans 13 amino acids. The V and J ends lost 0 bases and 12 bases, in that order; junction bases with no gene match: 11. The CDR3 DNA reads as TGTGCCTGGAGTGTGGGCGGGAGTGCACTAAGGTACTTC. This sequence encodes CAWSVGGSALRYF.

J is TRBJ2-7 and V is TRBV5-4; D possibly corresponds to TRBD2 (5 bases). Germline loops: CDR1 SGHNT, CDR2 YYREEE (reference sequence). The CDR3 totals 15 residues. Trimming took off 7 bases at V and 0 bases at J, with 17 bases between the two ends. The CDR3 nucleotides are TGTGCCAGCGGAGCCCGGGGTCCGAGCTCCTACGAGCAGTACTTC. It yields the protein CASGARGPSSYEQYF.

The chain employs TRBV5-1 and TRBJ2-5; 7 nucleotides align to TRBD2. The CDR3 runs to 14 residues. Germline assignment: CDR1 SGHRS and CDR2 YFSETQ. The V segment lost 4 bases and the J segment 7 bases; nucleotides outside the gene matches: 10. The CDR3 bases are TGCGCCAGCAGCGAAACTAGCGACCCCGGGACCCAGTACTTC. It encodes CASSETSDPGTQYF.

The count of this clone is one. The chain links TRBV6-5 to TRBJ2-5; tentative D call: TRBD1 (6 bases). This CDR3 spans 15 amino acids. V was pared by 1 base and J by 9 bases, with 18 bases between. Germline assignment: CDR1 MNHEY and CDR2 SVGAGI. The CDR3 sequence is CASSYLWGPQVAQYF. CDR3 bases: TGTGCCAGCAGTTACTTATGGGGGCCCCAAGTGGCCCAGTACTTC.

The rearrangement links TRBV5-6 to TRBJ2-5, with a tentative D call TRBD1 (6 bases). V was pared by 3 bases and J by 2 bases, with 14 bases between. CDR1 and CDR2 from the germline V gene are SGHDT and YYEEEE. The CDR3 is made up of 15 amino acids. Here the CDR3 reads CASSWGQGTQETQYF. CDR3 coding DNA: TGTGCCAGCAGCTGGGGGCAGGGTACTCAAGAGACCCAGTACTTC.

This chain connects TRBV28 to TRBJ1-1; D call uncertain. The CDR3 loop spans 17 amino acids. Germline-derived CDR1 and CDR2 are MDHEN and SYDVKM. The V end was cut by 4 bases, the J end by 0 bases, with 18 bases between. The CDR3 coding sequence is TGTGCCAGCAGTTCCTTGAGGAAAGGTTTAATGAACACTGAAGCTTTCTTT. This codes for CASSSLRKGLMNTEAFF.

A remark on this clone: This CDR3 is also generated by other DNA sequences in the sample. The chain links TRBV19 to TRBJ2-3; 7 bases are shared with TRBD2. The CDR3 is 15 amino acids. Germline V gives CDR1 LNHDA, CDR2 SQIVND (reference sequence). Trimming at V came to 1 base and at J to 2 bases, leaving 3 bases not matched to a gene. The CDR3 sequence: CASSIGGGSTDTQYF. CDR3 coding DNA: TGTGCCAGTAGTATAGGCGGGGGATCCACAGATACGCAGTATTTT.

V usage is TRBV6-4 and J usage is TRBJ2-3; D remains unclear. There are 14 residues in the CDR3. Per germline, CDR1 MRHNA and CDR2 SNTAGT. V dropped 4 bases and J dropped 0 bases, with 8 bases sitting between them. The CDR3 here is CASSVGPSTDTQYF. The CDR3 region has the DNA TGTGCCAGCAGTGTTGGGCCCAGCACAGATACGCAGTATTTT.

The CDR3 is CASSPPPFGLAGYEQYF. CDR3 in DNA: TGTGCCAGCAGCCCACCCCCTTTCGGGCTAGCGGGTTACGAGCAGTACTTC. The rearrangement joins TRBV28 to TRBJ2-7; 8 nucleotides agree with TRBD2. Germline CDR1 MDHEN, CDR2 SYDVKM. Trimming removed 6 bases from V and 4 bases from J; junction bases left unmatched: 17. CDR3 length equals 17 residues.

The CDR3 sequence: CASSEAGSRQPQHF. DNA for the CDR3: TGTGCCAGCAGTGAAGCGGGCAGCCGGCAGCCCCAGCATTTT. The V and J genes are TRBV6-1 and TRBJ1-5, with D unclear. The germline CDR1 and CDR2 sequences are MNHNS and SASEGT. The length of the CDR3 is 14 residues. V was pared by 0 bases and J by 7 bases, with 10 bases between.